This T cell receptor beta chain was captured in a study of T cell responses to AZD1222 COVID-19 vaccine. General observations from the study: There were mostly white British donors and more females than males, and clonal diversity was possibly underestimated. Spike-specific TCR breadth and depth rose after two AZD1222 doses. Recipients of AZD1222 seropositive at baseline numbered only 5 or 6. The reported proportion of spike-specific TCRs targeting unmutated variant regions was nearly half.

Comment on this clone: Its antigen remains unidentified.

Profiled with immunoSEQ multiplex PCR; TCRdb holds only in-frame clones, not every one. Altogether 130,000 to 150,000 clones are present, around four fifths being singletons, with the ten largest covering 4.1%. The V and J ends lost 2 bases and 4 bases respectively, with 11 bases between them. The CDR3 contains 15 residues. CDR1 is MNHNS and CDR2 is SASEGT in the germline V gene. Sequencing was performed on peripheral blood, taken on day 0 of MenACWY control vaccination. The chain has TRBV6-1 and TRBJ2-2; D possibly corresponds to TRBD2 (6 bases). This receptor was taken from an adult in good health. The CDR3 nucleotides are TGTGCCAGCAGTGAATCGGGGAGGCCCACCGGGGAGCTGTTTTTT. It yields the protein CASSESGRPTGELFF.